These 28 T cell receptor beta chains came from one sample sequenced in a study of beta chain features in type 1 diabetes. Expressed TCRB transcripts were sequenced after all isolated RNA was converted to cDNA. Produced via immunoSEQ multiplex PCR; TCRdb's table is partial and in-frame only. The table includes under 150,000 clones, 6.9% detected once. Sequencing was done on a sample of central memory CD4+ T cells from blood. These receptors were obtained from a woman aged 25-40 years in good health.

This clone came up many times. The chain employs TRBV14 and TRBJ1-2; maybe TRBD1 (6 bases). The CDR3 is made up of 15 amino acids. Trimming pared 2 bases from V and 3 bases from J, leaving 13 bases between. Germline V gene sequence: CDR1 SGHDN, CDR2 FVKESK. The CDR3 nucleotides are TGTGCCAGCAGCCAATTACCGGGGACATACTATGGCTACACCTTC. It specifies CASSQLPGTYYGYTF.

This clone was seen more than once but under ten times. The rearrangement joins TRBV11-2 to TRBJ2-5; 7 nucleotides line up with TRBD2. Germline V gene lookup returns CDR1 SGHAT and CDR2 FQNNGV. The CDR3 sequence is 16 residues long. V shed 5 bases and J 1 base; nucleotides not matched to a gene: 10. CDR3 nucleotides: TGTGCCAGCAGCCCCCTAGGGCGGGGGACCCAAGAGACCCAGTACTTC. This gives the protein CASSPLGRGTQETQYF.

J is TRBJ2-5 and V is TRBV29-1, with 8 bases aligning to TRBD2. Germline trimming cut 6 bases from V and 5 bases from J; bases unmatched to any gene: 11. The CDR3 spans 14 residues. Germline lookup yields CDR1 SQVTM and CDR2 ANQGSEA. The CDR3 is CSVGRVGGTETQYF. CDR3 coding DNA: TGCAGCGTCGGGAGGGTAGGAGGAACGGAGACCCAGTACTTC.

The rearrangement joins TRBV7-2 to TRBJ1-2, with D perhaps TRBD1 (5 bases). CDR1 is SGHTA, CDR2 FQGNSA, per germline. Trimming took off 0 bases at V and 8 bases at J, with 10 bases between the two ends. The CDR3 loop spans 13 amino acids. As DNA, the CDR3 is TGTGCCAGCAGCTTAGCGGGGCTTTCGGGCTACACCTTC. Its protein is CASSLAGLSGYTF.

This clone was seen many times. This chain links TRBV30 with TRBJ2-1; D gene uncertain. The CDR3 spans 12 residues. From germline, CDR1 is GTSNPN and CDR2 SVGIG (reference sequence). The ends were cut back, 2 bases at V and 6 bases at J, with 8 bases in the middle. CDR3 sequence reads: CAWSRGGNEQFF. The CDR3 nucleotides read TGTGCCTGGAGTAGAGGCGGCAATGAGCAGTTCTTC.

A few counts support this clone. The chain uses TRBV28 and TRBJ1-1; possibly TRBD1 for D (6 bases). The CDR3 runs to 16 residues. Germline V gene sequence: CDR1 MDHEN, CDR2 SYDVKM. V lost 7 bases and J 6 bases, leaving 24 bases between the germline ends. CDR3 DNA sequence: TGTGCCAGCATTATAGCACGGGCACAGGGTCTCTCTGAAGCTTTCTTT. Translated, it gives CASIIARAQGLSEAFF.

This clone was detected a few times. The V gene is TRBV5-1, the J gene TRBJ2-1, with D maybe TRBD2 (6 bases). V was cut by 0 bases and J by 3 bases, with 10 bases left in between. This CDR3 region has 15 residues. Germline CDR1 SGHRS, CDR2 YFSETQ. The CDR3, as DNA: TGCGCCAGCAGCTTGGAGCGGGCCAACTACAATGAGCAGTTCTTC. It encodes CASSLERANYNEQFF.

The chain has TRBV30 and TRBJ1-3, with 7 bases lining up with TRBD1. The CDR3 runs to 12 residues. Germline CDR1 GTSNPN, CDR2 SVGIG (reference sequence). Trimming cost V 4 bases and J 4 bases; bases outside gene matches: 1. In DNA, the CDR3 is TGTGCCTGGACAGGGGGGGGAAACACCATATATTTT. This gives the protein CAWTGGGNTIYF.

The gene calls are TRBV2 and TRBJ2-7, with 7 bases that match TRBD2. Germline trimming cut 8 bases from V and 2 bases from J; bases unmatched to any gene: 6. CDR3 length: 13 residues. In germline, CDR1 is SNHLY, CDR2 FYNNEI. Here the CDR3 reads CASGLGGTYEQYF. CDR3 nucleotides: TGTGCCAGCGGGCTCGGGGGGACCTACGAGCAGTACTTC.

J is TRBJ2-7 and V is TRBV30, with 12 bases lining up with TRBD2. V trimming: 1 base; J trimming: 7 bases; junction bases outside the gene matches: 11. The CDR3 has 16 amino acids. Germline CDR1 GTSNPN, CDR2 SVGIG (reference sequence). CDR3 sequence reads: CAWSAGLTSGSREQYF. The CDR3, as DNA: TGTGCCTGGAGTGCAGGGTTGACTAGCGGGAGTAGGGAGCAGTACTTC.

Only a few counts were recorded for this clone. This rearrangement joins TRBV30 to TRBJ1-2; 9 nucleotides match TRBD1. CDR3 length: 14 residues. Germline loops: CDR1 GTSNPN, CDR2 SVGIG (reference sequence). With V trimmed by 2 bases and J by 6 bases, 7 bases remained unmatched. The CDR3 sequence: CAWSKRDRVNGYTF. CDR3 bases: TGTGCCTGGAGTAAGCGGGACAGGGTAAATGGCTACACCTTC.

Of note for this clone: Other DNA sequences from this sample encode an identical CDR3 as well. The chain carries TRBV28 and TRBJ1-5; no clear D. Germline CDR1 reads MDHEN; CDR2 reads SYDVKM. Trimming cost V 1 base and J 3 bases, with 10 bases left between them. The CDR3 runs to 15 residues. Written as DNA, the CDR3 is TGTGCCAGCAGTTTATTATCAGGTAACAATCAGCCCCAGCATTTT. The encoded protein is CASSLLSGNNQPQHF.

Only a few counts were recorded for this clone. The rearrangement joins TRBV18 to TRBJ2-2; the match to TRBD1 covers 7 bases. V lost 0 bases and J lost 3; bases outside the gene matches: 7. The CDR3 sequence is 17 residues long. CDR1 and CDR2 from the germline V gene are KGHSH and LQKENI. CDR3 DNA: TGTGCCAGCTCACCACCCTTGCGGCAGGGGGACACCGGGGAGCTGTTTTTT. It yields the protein CASSPPLRQGDTGELFF. Drawing the rest from reference TRBV18 and TRBJ2-2, the complete variable domain is NAGVMQNPRHLVRRRGQEARLRCSPMKGHSHVYWYRQLPEEGLKFMVYLQKENIIDESGMPKERFSAEFPKEGPSILRIQQVVRGDSAAYFCASSPPLRQGDTGELFFGEGSRLTVL.

The chain employs TRBV14 and TRBJ1-2; possible D gene TRBD1, 6 bases. The CDR3 is 14 residues long. From germline, CDR1 is SGHDN and CDR2 FVKESK. Trimming stripped 1 base from V and 4 bases from J, with 10 bases between. Here the CDR3 reads CASSQGIGGYGYTF. The CDR3 DNA reads TGTGCCAGCAGCCAAGGAATAGGGGGCTATGGCTACACCTTC.

The CDR3 nucleotides are TGTGCCAGCAACCTAGACCGGAGCGGGGAGCTGTTTTTT. It is translated as CASNLDRSGELFF. This sequence joins TRBV2 and TRBJ2-2, with no clear D. Germline loops: CDR1 SNHLY, CDR2 FYNNEI. With 7 bases removed from V and 7 bases from J, the gap between germline ends came to 13 bases. The CDR3 loop spans 13 amino acids.

Only a few counts were recorded for this clone. This rearrangement joins TRBV28 to TRBJ2-7, with TRBD1 matching over 9 bases. The CDR3 is 15 amino acids. The V gene's germline CDR1 is MDHEN and CDR2 SYDVKM. J was trimmed by 3 bases and V by 6 bases; bases with no gene match: 9. The CDR3 DNA reads TGTGCCAGCAGGACGGGACAGGGCGGGAACTACGAGCAGTACTTC. Translation: CASRTGQGGNYEQYF.

Ten or more counts support this clone. This rearrangement joins TRBV19 to TRBJ1-1, with D possibly matching TRBD1 (6 bases). CDR3 length equals 12 residues. Germline CDR1 reads LNHDA; CDR2 reads SQIVND (reference sequence). Between the trimmed V and J ends, which lost 5 bases and 11 bases, there was a span of 15 bases. The CDR3 is CASSAQGRDAFF. The CDR3 DNA reads TGTGCCAGTAGTGCTCAGGGGAGAGATGCTTTCTTT.

This rearrangement joins TRBV7-9 to TRBJ2-5; TRBD1 matches 7 bases. The J call may be incorrect, as the DNA end agrees better with TRBJ2-7. Germline V gene data show CDR1 as SEHNR and CDR2 as FQNEAQ (reference sequence). This CDR3 is 15 amino acids long. CDR3 in DNA: TGTGCCAGCAGCTCAATTCCGGACAGGACCTACGAGCAGTACTTC. This encodes CASSSIPDRTYEQYF.

This clone was observed a few times. V gene TRBV7-9 combines with J gene TRBJ1-4, with D perhaps TRBD1 (6 bases). V shed 5 bases and J shed 5 bases, with 15 bases lying between them. Per the germline V gene, CDR1 is SEHNR and CDR2 is FQNEAQ (reference sequence). The CDR3 is 15 residues long. CDR3 region: CASSLTRGKNEKLFF. CDR3 sequence (DNA): TGTGCCAGCAGCCTAACCAGGGGCAAGAATGAAAAACTGTTTTTT.

In its sample, this clone was seen many times. The rearrangement joins TRBV5-6 to TRBJ2-5; D unresolved. Trimming pared 2 bases from V and 2 bases from J, leaving 7 bases between. Germline V lookup: CDR1 SGHDT, CDR2 YYEEEE. The CDR3 consists of 13 residues. The CDR3 nucleotides read TGTGCCAGCAGCTTCCCATCACAAGAGACCCAGTACTTC. It yields the protein CASSFPSQETQYF.

The chain uses TRBV7-3 and TRBJ2-2; perhaps TRBD1 as D (5 bases). Germline loops: CDR1 SGHTA, CDR2 FQGTGA. The CDR3 is 15 amino acids. Trimming cost V 0 bases and J 4 bases, with 9 bases left between them. CDR3 protein: CASSLTGHFTGELFF. The CDR3 DNA follows: TGTGCCAGCAGCTTAACCGGACATTTCACCGGGGAGCTGTTTTTT.

This chain connects TRBV7-2 to TRBJ2-1; the D is unclear. V was cut by 1 base and J by 5 bases, with 3 bases left in between. Germline values: CDR1 SGHTA, CDR2 FQGNSA. The length of the CDR3 is 12 residues. The CDR3 spells CASSLVNNEQFF. The CDR3 nucleotides are TGTGCCAGCAGCTTAGTCAACAATGAGCAGTTCTTC.

V and J are TRBV2 and TRBJ1-1; 8 bases agree with TRBD1. V shed 6 bases and J 1 base; nucleotides not matched to a gene: 7. Germline CDR1 SNHLY, CDR2 FYNNEI. The CDR3 covers 15 residues. The CDR3 DNA follows: TGTGCCAGCAGGGAACAGGGGGTTAAGAACACTGAAGCTTTCTTT. Its translation is CASREQGVKNTEAFF.

CDR3 sequence reads: CSVEIGGGYGYTF. CDR3 DNA sequence: TGCAGCGTTGAAATTGGGGGGGGGTATGGCTACACCTTC. The J gene is TRBJ1-2, the V gene TRBV29-1; the D gene is possibly TRBD1 (5 bases). The CDR3 covers 13 residues. Trimming took off 2 bases at V and 5 bases at J, with 12 bases between the two ends. The germline V gene has CDR1 SQVTM and CDR2 ANQGSEA. Using reference TRBV29-1 and TRBJ1-2 for the parts outside the CDR3, the full variable domain is SAVISQKPSRDICQRGTSLTIQCQVDSQVTMMFWYRQQPGQSLTLIATANQGSEATYESGFVIDKFPISRPNLTFSTLTVSNMSPEDSSIYLCSVEIGGGYGYTFGSGTRLTVV.

This clone was recorded at least ten times. The chain joins TRBV27 to TRBJ2-7; 7 bases match TRBD2. This CDR3 is built from 15 residues. Germline CDR1 and CDR2: MNHEY and SMNVEV (reference sequence). J was trimmed by 4 bases and V by 4 bases; bases with no gene match: 10. CDR3 sequence: CASSSFSSGTYEQYF. The CDR3 coding sequence is TGTGCCAGCAGTTCCTTCTCTAGCGGTACTTACGAGCAGTACTTC.

This sequence joins TRBV19 and TRBJ2-5; no firm D call. The V gene's germline CDR1 is LNHDA and CDR2 SQIVND (reference sequence). This CDR3 has 12 amino acids. The V and J ends lost 6 bases and 7 bases respectively, with 12 bases between them. The CDR3 DNA is TGTGCCAGTAGCTGGGCCTCAGGGACCCAGTACTTC. Its translation is CASSWASGTQYF.

This clone has a handful of counts. This rearrangement joins TRBV6-5 to TRBJ2-1; 11 bases align to TRBD2. The junction had 9 bases not matched to a gene; V was cut back by 4 bases and J by 7 bases. Germline CDR1 and CDR2: MNHEY and SVGAGI. The CDR3 spans 16 residues. The CDR3 loop is CASSSPLAGGRNEQFF. Here the CDR3 DNA reads TGTGCCAGCAGTTCTCCTTTAGCGGGAGGGAGGAATGAGCAGTTCTTC.

The rearrangement joins TRBV7-9 to TRBJ2-7; 9 bases map to TRBD2. The V and J ends lost 3 bases and 3 bases, in that order; junction bases with no gene match: 9. This CDR3 contains 16 residues. Germline V lookup: CDR1 SEHNR, CDR2 FQNEAQ (reference sequence). The CDR3 reads CASSFSSGAWGYEQYF. CDR3 nucleotide sequence: TGTGCCAGCAGCTTTTCTAGCGGGGCCTGGGGCTACGAGCAGTACTTC.